Listed here are 24 T cell receptor beta chains from one sample, sequenced in a study of response to subunit inactivated influenza vaccine. MiXCR, applied by TCRdb to the RT-PCR reads, yields one record per CDR3 protein. The sample records under 850,000 distinct CDR3 sequences, around 18% being singletons. The input for sequencing was PBMCs from blood, taken roughly 5 days after vaccination. These receptors all come from a man aged 50 to 60 who received an inactivated influenza vaccine.

This clonotype was detected only a few times. CDR3 coding DNA: TGTGCCAGCAGCTTAGTCCCCAGGGGGGACGAGCAGTACTTC. This gives the protein CASSLVPRGDEQYF. J is TRBJ2-7 and V is TRBV7-6, with a weak D call TRBD1 (7 bases). V was pared by 1 base and J by 5 bases, with 12 bases between. This CDR3 is 14 amino acids long. CDR1 is SGHVS and CDR2 is FNYEAQ in the germline V gene.

The chain links TRBV27 to TRBJ2-1; D gene ambiguous. The V and J ends lost 3 bases and 9 bases respectively, with 9 bases between them. The CDR3 covers 12 residues. Germline V gene sequence: CDR1 MNHEY, CDR2 SMNVEV (reference sequence). The CDR3 region is CASSFPGSEQFF. The DNA of the CDR3 is TGTGCCAGCAGTTTTCCTGGGTCTGAGCAGTTCTTC.

This chain links TRBV7-2 with TRBJ1-5; 9 nucleotides line up with TRBD1. The CDR3 loop spans 15 amino acids. Germline-derived CDR1 and CDR2 are SGHTA and FQGNSA. V trimming: 0 bases; J trimming: 4 bases; junction bases outside the gene matches: 1. CDR3 DNA: TGTGCCAGCAGCTTAGCACAGGGGGCGAATCAGCCCCAGCATTTT. This gives the protein CASSLAQGANQPQHF.

In this sample, this clonotype turned up a few times. The chain recombines TRBV12-3 or TRBV12-4 with TRBJ1-4; perhaps TRBD1 as D (5 bases). V was cut by 6 bases and J by 0 bases, with 14 bases left in between. The CDR3 covers 16 residues. CDR3 in amino acids: CASSWGSGATNEKLFF. The CDR3 DNA sequence: TGTGCCAGCAGCTGGGGGAGCGGGGCAACTAATGAAAAACTGTTTTTT.

The V gene is TRBV27, the J gene TRBJ2-2; D perhaps matches TRBD2 (7 bases). The CDR3 runs 18 residues. Germline V gene data show CDR1 as MNHEY and CDR2 as SMNVEV (reference sequence). V shed 1 base and J shed 4 bases, with 19 bases lying between them. This chain's CDR3 is CASSLYPFGGASTGELFF. The CDR3 region has the DNA TGTGCCAGCAGTTTATACCCCTTTGGGGGGGCGAGCACCGGGGAGCTGTTTTTT.

The sample holds a few counts of this clonotype. The chain couples TRBV5-6 to TRBJ1-2; D remains unclear. V was pared by 4 bases and J by 7 bases, with 17 bases between. The CDR3 consists of 14 residues. Per germline, CDR1 SGHDT and CDR2 YYEEEE. In DNA, the CDR3 is TGTGCCAGCAGCCCCGGACGGGTAGGATTTGGCTACACCTTC. This encodes CASSPGRVGFGYTF.

The table lists this clonotype with a few counts. The chain is built from TRBV20-1 and TRBJ2-1, with no clear D. V lost 3 bases and J 0 bases, leaving 15 bases between the germline ends. The CDR3 totals 16 residues. In germline, CDR1 is DFQATT, CDR2 SNEGSKA (reference sequence). The CDR3 DNA reads as TGCAGTGCTAGGTTTCAGCCTAAGGTCTCCTACAATGAGCAGTTCTTC. Protein sequence: CSARFQPKVSYNEQFF.

Written as DNA, the CDR3 is TGCGCCAGCAGCTTGGACCCCGGGACTAGTTTATACGAGCAGTACTTC. This sequence encodes CASSLDPGTSLYEQYF. This chain joins TRBV5-1 and TRBJ2-7, with 8 bases matching TRBD2. After removal of 0 bases from V and 4 bases from J, the junction contained 9 bases not matched to a gene. The CDR3 has 16 amino acids. Germline lookup yields CDR1 SGHRS and CDR2 YFSETQ.

The chain links TRBV30 to TRBJ2-3; 10 nucleotides line up with TRBD2. Germline V gives CDR1 GTSNPN, CDR2 SVGIG (reference sequence). The CDR3 runs 15 residues. The J segment lost 5 bases and the V segment lost 8 bases, leaving 13 bases of the junction unmatched. For the CDR3, the DNA is TGTGCCCTGGAGGCGGCTAGCGGGAGAGGAGATACGCAGTATTTT. Its translation is CALEAASGRGDTQYF.

In its sample, this clonotype was seen many times. CDR3 coding DNA: TGTGCCAGCGGTCGAGGGGAGGGCTACACCTTC. Protein product: CASGRGEGYTF. The J gene is TRBJ1-2, the V gene TRBV2; tentatively, D is TRBD1 (5 bases). The CDR3 sequence is 11 residues long. V dropped 8 bases and J dropped 8 bases, with 12 bases sitting between them. The germline V gene encodes CDR1 SNHLY and CDR2 FYNNEI.

This clonotype came up a few times. The J gene is TRBJ2-2, the V gene TRBV5-1; D possibly uses TRBD1 or TRBD2 (5 bases each). With 9 bases removed from V and 1 base from J, the gap between germline ends came to 10 bases. The CDR3 runs 13 residues. Germline V gives CDR1 SGHRS, CDR2 YFSETQ. The DNA for the CDR3 is TGCGCCATCGGGACGGAGAACACCGGGGAGCTGTTTTTT. It is translated as CAIGTENTGELFF.

This clonotype was detected only a few times. V usage is TRBV10-3 and J usage is TRBJ2-7; maybe TRBD1 (5 bases). This CDR3 contains 11 residues. Germline lookup yields CDR1 ENHRY and CDR2 SYGVKD. The V and J ends lost 5 bases and 5 bases respectively, with 7 bases between them. The CDR3 DNA reads TGTGCCATCAGTAGGGGTGACGAGCAGTACTTC. This encodes CAISRGDEQYF.

This clonotype turned up a few times. The V gene is TRBV20-1, the J gene TRBJ2-2; D may be TRBD1 or TRBD2 (5 bases each). This CDR3 region has 15 residues. V dropped 1 base and J dropped 5 bases, with 14 bases sitting between them. The germline gives CDR1 DFQATT, CDR2 SNEGSKA (reference sequence). In DNA form, the CDR3 reads TGCAGTGCTAGAGCCCCAGTGGGGGAGACCGGGGAGCTGTTTTTT. It encodes CSARAPVGETGELFF.

This rearrangement joins TRBV21-1 to TRBJ2-1. TRBV21-1 constitutes a pseudogene. This CDR3 contains 16 residues. The CDR3 reads CASSKIGQGPYNEQFF. DNA for the CDR3: TGTGCCAGCAGCAAAATCGGACAGGGCCCCTACAATGAGCAGTTCTTC.

This clonotype was seen more than once but under ten times. The gene calls are TRBV6-4 and TRBJ2-1, with a tentative D call TRBD2 (5 bases). CDR3 size: 13 residues. The germline V gene encodes CDR1 MRHNA and CDR2 SNTAGT. V gave up 4 bases and J gave up 2 bases, with 6 bases separating them. In DNA, the CDR3 is TGTGCCAGCAGTGCCGGGGCCTACAATGAGCAGTTCTTC. This encodes CASSAGAYNEQFF.

Notes on this clonotype: This may come from a read error, since a much larger clone is one base off. CDR3 in amino acids: CSARNGANYGYTF. As DNA, the CDR3 is TGCAGTGCCAGGAACGGTGCTAACTATGGCTACACCTTC. The genes are TRBV20-1 and TRBJ1-2; D is unresolved. There are 13 residues in the CDR3. V was clipped by 6 bases and J by 0 bases, with 11 bases between them. Per germline, CDR1 DFQATT and CDR2 SNEGSKA (reference sequence).

This clonotype was counted between two and nine times. The chain carries TRBV5-1 and TRBJ2-1; 9 bases agree with TRBD2. This CDR3 is 17 amino acids long. V shed 3 bases, J shed 7 bases, and the junction held 14 bases outside the gene matches. Germline values: CDR1 SGHRS, CDR2 YFSETQ. CDR3 in amino acids: CASSWRPLVAGANEQFF. DNA for the CDR3: TGCGCCAGCAGCTGGAGGCCCTTGGTAGCGGGAGCTAATGAGCAGTTCTTC.

The rearrangement links TRBV6-5 to TRBJ2-6; D is possibly TRBD1 (6 bases). CDR3 length: 16 residues. The V gene lost 4 bases and the J gene lost 0 bases, with 10 bases spanning the gap. CDR1 MNHEY and CDR2 SVGAGI come from the germline V gene. CDR3 bases: TGTGCCAGCAGTTTTGGACAGCACTCTGGGGCCAACGTCCTGACTTTC. Translating it yields CASSFGQHSGANVLTF.

The table lists this clonotype with many counts. The chain recombines TRBV20-1 with TRBJ2-3; D possibly corresponds to TRBD2 (6 bases). The V end was cut by 4 bases, the J end by 2 bases, with 19 bases between. Germline lookup yields CDR1 DFQATT and CDR2 SNEGSKA (reference sequence). The CDR3 loop spans 16 amino acids. The CDR3 spells CSANRGSGDNTDTQYF. CDR3 in DNA: TGCAGTGCTAATAGGGGTAGCGGCGACAACACAGATACGCAGTATTTT.

A single count supports this clonotype. A much larger clone sits a single nucleotide away, making a read error possible. The chain employs TRBV12-3 or TRBV12-4 and TRBJ2-5; 8 bases align to TRBD1. There are 14 residues in the CDR3. Trimming cost V 5 bases and J 7 bases; bases outside gene matches: 9. In DNA form, the CDR3 reads TGTGCCAGCAGTCGGACAGGGTTTGAAGCGACCCAGTACTTC. As protein: CASSRTGFEATQYF.

This clonotype turned up a few times. The J gene is TRBJ2-5, the V gene TRBV21-1. TRBV21-1 is deemed a pseudogene. The CDR3 is made up of 14 amino acids. The CDR3 spells CASSKVFTEETQYF. CDR3 nucleotide sequence: TGTGCCAGCAGCAAAGTATTTACAGAAGAGACCCAGTACTTC.

V gene TRBV20-1 combines with J gene TRBJ2-1; 15 positions agree with TRBD2. CDR1 is DFQATT and CDR2 is SNEGSKA in the germline V gene (reference sequence). J gave up 12 bases and V 5 bases, and 8 bases lay outside the gene matches. The CDR3 runs 14 residues. The CDR3 spells CSALPGLAGGLQFF. The CDR3 nucleotides are TGCAGTGCTCTCCCGGGACTAGCGGGGGGCTTGCAGTTCTTC.

This clonotype was detected ten times or more. The chain couples TRBV12-3 or TRBV12-4 to TRBJ1-1, with a weak D call TRBD1 (5 bases). The germline V and J ends were trimmed by 3 bases and 1 base, with 12 bases remaining between them. CDR3 length equals 15 residues. The CDR3 region is CASSFTGLKNTEAFF. The CDR3, as DNA: TGTGCCAGCAGTTTTACAGGTCTTAAGAACACTGAAGCTTTCTTT.

This CDR3 is CASSPWQGNYGYTF. The CDR3 coding sequence is TGTGCCAGCAGTCCCTGGCAGGGGAACTATGGCTACACCTTC. The V gene is TRBV12-3 or TRBV12-4, the J gene TRBJ1-2; TRBD1 is a possible D gene (6 bases). The CDR3 is 14 residues long. V lost 5 bases to trimming and J lost 2 bases, with 12 bases between them.